This T cell receptor beta chain was identified during a study of cytomegalovirus exposure and HLA in healthy donors. Trimming pared 5 bases from V and 3 bases from J, leaving 11 bases between. This CDR3 spans 13 amino acids. The germline V gene encodes CDR1 ENHRY and CDR2 SYGVKD. Concerning this clone itself: Its antigen is not known.

Vbeta (60) and Jbeta (13) primers were used in the PCR. Method: immunoSEQ multiplex PCR; TCRdb's copy keeps in-frame clones and lacks some. In the table there are about 190,000 clones, around 87% of which are singletons. Study results and caveats: A later analysis found common viral pathogens apparently linked to several of the most significant clusters. Association of a missense DCLRE1C variant with TCR beta V- and J-gene trimming was reported in a later analysis.

The receptor comes from a man between 25 and 39 years old in good health and CMV-seronegative. The specimen sequenced was PBMCs. The chain combines TRBV10-3 with TRBJ2-7; tentative D call: TRBD1 (6 bases). CDR3 sequence: CAISQDRGYEQYF. CDR3 DNA sequence: TGTGCCATCAGTCAGGACAGAGGCTACGAGCAGTACTTC.